The source of this T cell receptor beta chain is a study of cytomegalovirus exposure and HLA in healthy donors (dated 2017 in TCRdb). Context from the whole study: An earlier analysis of around 600 of the donors reported approximately 290 Gb of sequence data and more than 90 million unique TCR beta sequences from about 180 million T cells. Approximately 300 gigabases of sequencing data and approximately 91 million unique TCR sequences made up an early release that covered 500 to 650 HLA-typed donors. The genetic ancestry cluster associated with self-reported Caucasian donors included about 81% of the approximately 430 genotyped donors. The study aimed to test whether signatures of past pathogen exposure could be identified by cataloging public T cell receptors. The T cell repertoires of roughly 660 subjects were profiled by immunosequencing and related to cytomegalovirus serostatus. Besides the first cohort of approximately 710 subjects, a separate validation cohort made up of over 95 different subjects was used. High-throughput TCR immunosequencing, statistical association of individual TCRs with disease status, and machine learning were combined to predict cytomegalovirus infection status. In a later analysis, previously published TCR beta repertoires from 666 donors were re-analyzed and high-resolution HLA genotyping was added so that TCR occurrence patterns could be studied. Rather than using new phenotypic data, the later analysis identified candidate immune exposures from TCR beta sequences and from how often those sequences occurred across donors. An earlier analysis of approximately 580 of the donors used high-throughput TCR beta sequencing to judge whether each TCR beta V gene segment behaved as functional or pseudogenic. Donor age, sex, ethnicity and CMV serostatus were collected together with the repertoire data. A later genetic analysis used genome-wide SNP genotypes for about three fifths of the 666 donors, treating that subset as a discovery cohort. Every discovery cohort repertoire had been produced on one sequencing platform. HLA typing covered class I and class II loci at four-digit resolution. Typing coverage differed by locus: A, B, C, DRB1 and DQB1 were typed in roughly 629-640 donors, DQA1 in 522, DPA1 in around 580, and DPB1 in just under 490. Roughly 5 DR-DQ haplotypes were handled as single units for association and clustering because linkage in the cohort was strong. On average, about 240,000 unique TCR beta nucleotide sequences were sequenced per donor among a few hundred genotyped donors of the cohort, with roughly 20% of those sequences being non-productive. The investigation overall reported the following: Cytomegalovirus status was reported to be diagnosed by the classifier with high specificity and sensitivity in both the original and validation cohorts. The study listed 170 or so TCR beta chains as associated with cytomegalovirus. In an earlier analysis of 587 of the donors, most TCR beta V segments appeared in productive rearrangements about 90% or about 30% of the time, broadly matching IMGT annotations. A further reported finding was that TCR beta sequences accurately predicted the HLA-A and HLA-B alleles for most subjects in the first cohort. Three of the identified cytomegalovirus-associated TCR beta chains were confirmed in vitro to be specific for cytomegalovirus antigens. According to a later analysis, TCR association rates differed among HLA loci, with DRB1 alleles showing the most associated TCRs and HLA-C alleles showing the fewest. In a later analysis, HLA-associated TCR beta chains were found to be more clonally expanded and to have lower generation probabilities than equally common non-associated chains. Across donors, most TCR sequences were observed very rarely, whereas some public TCRs were present in many individuals. A later genetic analysis reported fewer N-insertions in productive TCRs among donors in an Asian-associated ancestry cluster than the roughly 620-donor mean. A later genetic analysis associated a missense DCLRE1C variant with V-gene and J-gene trimming of TCR beta chains, and an independent cohort replicated the association. The only immune exposure information available for the cohort was CMV serostatus. The authors suggested that the approach could potentially be extended to other disease states and immunological phenotypes. HLA typing was unavailable for some donors at each locus, so association tests used only the typed subset. Correlated functional status among segregating V segments might be attributable to linkage disequilibrium, but an unknown experimental factor could not be ruled out. The 87-base-pair reads could not distinguish some IMGT-functional V segments, including TRBV6-2 and TRBV6-3, so those segments were excluded. A cluster of highly shared sequence variants was judged likely to represent a technical artifact of the sequencing pipeline. According to a later analysis, parvovirus B19, influenza, CMV and Epstein-Barr virus appeared linked to several top co-occurrence clusters. A later analysis associated 16,951 TCR beta sequences with specific HLA alleles at a false discovery rate of 0.05. Roughly uniform sequencing depth across donors was assumed in presence/absence analyses, although this assumption may not hold. When HLA alleles, especially DR and DQ, strongly co-occurred, attributing TCR associations to individual alleles was difficult. Because counts were too low, 15 to 20 rarely observed V segments, including chromosome 9 orphons, were excluded from the earlier analysis of around 640 of the donors. Only TCR beta chains were sequenced in this cohort, and the absence of alpha or paired-chain data limited detectable features. According to a later analysis, most CMV-associated TCR beta chains appeared to be HLA-restricted, and the HLA associations seemed to be driven largely by CMV exposure.

As regards this clone: No antigen is known for it. Base qualities are not provided; no much larger clone lies one nucleotide away.

The library was obtained by the immunoSEQ multiplex PCR assay. The multiplex PCR relied on a mix of 60 forward primers for TCR Vbeta segments and 13 reverse primers for TCR Jbeta segments. The CDR3 region of rearranged TCR beta genes was amplified from genomic DNA with a multiplex PCR assay. The Illumina HiSeq System was used to sequence the amplified TCR beta libraries as 87-base-pair reads. The original methods were these. Across the roughly 670 repertoires, a later analysis counted 75 million to 90 million unique TCR beta chains, around 11 million of which were shared by at least two donors. A nearest-neighbor algorithm error-corrected the raw reads and collapsed the reads into unique sequences, merging closely related sequences to remove PCR and sequencing errors. Alignment of CDR3 sequences to IMGT reference sequences was used to assign V, D and J gene segments. For a sequence to be retained, a match of at least six nucleotides was required to both a V gene segment and a J gene segment. A rearrangement counted as productive if the CDR3 had no stop codons and remained in frame with V and J, and every other rearrangement counted as non-productive. Following IMGT convention, CDR3 was defined as the stretch from the second conserved V-encoded cysteine to the conserved J-encoded phenylalanine. The earlier analysis of 587 of the donors excluded sequences that lacked an unambiguous match to a single V gene segment. In an earlier analysis of approximately 610 of the donors, V segments were called functional above 56.7% productive rearrangements and were called segregating when the between-donor standard deviation exceeded 5%. A statistical classification framework was developed to diagnose cytomegalovirus status using the catalog of TCR beta chain sequences. A later analysis assigned V and J genes by comparing TCR nucleotide sequences with IMGT/GENE-DB human TR gene sequences. A later analysis assigned CDR3 sequences and most-parsimonious VDJ recombination scenarios with the TCRdist pipeline. A later analysis defined each TCR beta chain by its CDR3 amino acid sequence plus V-gene family, and excluded reads lacking a unique V-gene family. In a later analysis, around 650 highly shared, low-generation-probability nucleotide sequences were removed to address suspected cross-contamination and a sequencing artifact. A later analysis calculated a clonal expansion index for each public chain from normalized within-repertoire ranks of inferred template counts. Generation probabilities in a later analysis came from a VDJ recombination model fitted to out-of-frame rearrangements, and those results were checked against IGoR. In a later analysis, hypergeometric tests were used to score TCR-TCR, TCR-HLA and TCR-CMV co-occurrence, with a repertoire-size bias correction applied to TCR pairs. In a later analysis, false discovery rates were estimated by permuting HLA or CMV assignments 20 times. A later analysis grouped co-occurring TCRs with DBSCAN, adding TCRdist sequence similarity when clustering within HLA-allele-positive subsets. Repertoires with fewer than 30,000 or more than 120,000 public chains were left out of co-occurrence clustering, as were about five repertoires with anomalous nucleotide sharing. TCRdb provides this immuneACCESS table in a form limited to in-frame rearrangements. Some clones are lacking; in checked studies, under half of them reflect an unresolved V gene, and why the rest are absent is not known. Clone size and the V and J calls come from that table; the DNA yielded D and trimming. The sample profile shows over 100,000 clones; approximately 80% of them were found once. Approximately 11% of the sample is in the top ten clones.

Trimming takes 5 bases off V and 1 base off J; junction bases not matched to a gene: 3. Taken from cysteine to phenylalanine, the CDR3 has 14 residues. Only the CDR3 region is kept as DNA, spanning 42 bases read in frame from base 1. CDR1 and CDR2 (MDHEN, SYDVKM) derive from the germline V gene. The cohort comprised under 700 healthy bone marrow donors. Cohort members were all nominally healthy when sampled, although unrecorded immune exposures were likely present. The donor was CMV seropositive and was included in the group of 250 to 300 seropositive cohort members. Every donor gave a peripheral blood sample, and the peripheral blood mononuclear cells from that sample were used for TCR beta sequencing. The Qiagen DNeasy Blood Extraction Kit was used to extract genomic DNA from the blood cell samples.

The sequence came from a man aged 40-55 years in good health and CMV-seropositive. This sequence uses TRBV28 and TRBJ2-5; TRBD2 fits 8 bases in the junction. Material: PBMCs. Here is the DNA: TGTGCCAGCAGTCTTAGCGGGACCCAAGAGACCCAGTACTTC. Its protein is CASSLSGTQETQYF.